The 27 T cell receptor beta chains listed next were all sequenced from one sample in a study of T cell changes during pregnancy in multiple sclerosis. Here immunoSEQ multiplex PCR was the method, and the copy in TCRdb shows in-frame clones only, minus some. The table shows about 87,000 clones, with approximately 92% occurring only once. Sequenced material: peripheral blood, taken in the third trimester of pregnancy. These receptors came from a female donor in good health, enrolled as a control in a pregnancy study.

The chain couples TRBV5-8 to TRBJ1-2, with TRBD1 identical over 7 bases. The CDR3 sequence is 16 residues long. CDR1 is SGHTS and CDR2 is YDEGEE in the germline V gene. After removal of 1 base from V and 8 bases from J, the junction contained 14 bases not matched to a gene. The CDR3 here is CASSLTGARLFSGYTF. The CDR3 coding sequence is TGTGCCAGCAGCTTGACAGGGGCCAGACTGTTTAGCGGCTACACCTTC.

The chain is built from TRBV28 and TRBJ1-2; D gene unclear. Per germline, CDR1 MDHEN and CDR2 SYDVKM. This CDR3 region has 13 residues. V was trimmed by 2 bases and J by 12 bases, leaving 16 bases between them. The CDR3 reads CASSLSSVAPNTF. CDR3 coding DNA: TGTGCCAGCAGTTTAAGTTCGGTAGCCCCCAACACCTTC.

V is TRBV2 and J is TRBJ1-2, with D perhaps TRBD1 (5 bases). The V gene lost 4 bases and the J gene lost 2 bases, with 8 bases spanning the gap. CDR1 and CDR2 from the germline V gene are SNHLY and FYNNEI. The CDR3 sequence is 13 residues long. This CDR3 reads CASSGQRNYGYTF. The CDR3 coding sequence is TGTGCCAGCAGTGGACAGAGGAACTATGGCTACACCTTC.

The J gene is TRBJ2-2, the V gene TRBV10-3; TRBD1 matches at 9 bases. The CDR3 totals 14 residues. Per the germline V gene, CDR1 is ENHRY and CDR2 is SYGVKD. J lost 5 bases, V lost 7 bases, and 5 bases had no gene match. The CDR3 region has the DNA TGTGCCATCACAACGGGACAGGGAACCGGGGAGCTGTTTTTT. This encodes CAITTGQGTGELFF.

The V gene is TRBV19, the J gene TRBJ1-1; TRBD1 is a possible D gene (6 bases). Trimming removed 2 bases from V and 4 bases from J, with 20 bases in between. The CDR3 length is 17 residues. CDR1 and CDR2 (germline): LNHDA, SQIVND (reference sequence). The CDR3 DNA reads as TGTGCCAGTAGTATATGGTTTGGACAGTCCCGAATCACTGAAGCTTTCTTT. Translated, it gives CASSIWFGQSRITEAFF.

This chain uses TRBV5-8 with TRBJ1-5; 9 nucleotides align to TRBD1. The V gene's germline CDR1 is SGHTS and CDR2 YDEGEE. The CDR3 contains 15 residues. The V and J ends lost 0 bases and 5 bases, in that order; junction bases with no gene match: 3. The CDR3 loop reads CASSLGTGVYQPQHF. CDR3 sequence (DNA): TGTGCCAGCAGCTTGGGGACAGGGGTCTATCAGCCCCAGCATTTT.

This clone was counted between two and nine times. The chain joins TRBV5-1 to TRBJ1-1; D is perhaps TRBD1 (5 bases). The germline V and J ends were trimmed by 2 bases and 1 base, with 6 bases remaining between them. The CDR3 length is 13 residues. Germline loops: CDR1 SGHRS, CDR2 YFSETQ. The CDR3 sequence: CASSFDRNTEAFF. The CDR3 region has the DNA TGCGCCAGCAGCTTTGACAGGAACACTGAAGCTTTCTTT.

The V and J genes are TRBV6-5 and TRBJ2-5, with a tentative D call TRBD1 (5 bases). CDR1 and CDR2 (germline): MNHEY, SVGAGI. The CDR3 runs to 13 residues. V lost 4 bases to trimming and J lost 1 base, with 7 bases between them. DNA for the CDR3: TGTGCCAGCAGTTGGACATCCCAAGAGACCCAGTACTTC. This encodes CASSWTSQETQYF.

V gene TRBV28 combines with J gene TRBJ1-5; TRBD1 is a possible D gene (5 bases). Germline-derived CDR1 and CDR2 are MDHEN and SYDVKM. The CDR3 runs 14 residues. The V end was cut by 3 bases, the J end by 5 bases, with 11 bases between. The DNA for the CDR3 is TGTGCCAGCAGTTTTCGGGGGACGGATCAGCCCCAGCATTTT. This sequence encodes CASSFRGTDQPQHF.

The J gene is TRBJ1-1, the V gene TRBV6-5; D is perhaps TRBD1 (5 bases). There are 11 residues in the CDR3. Trimming took off 7 bases at V and 5 bases at J, with 8 bases between the two ends. CDR1 and CDR2 from the germline V gene are MNHEY and SVGAGI. The CDR3 is CASNRGTEAFF. CDR3 bases: TGTGCCAGCAATCGGGGGACTGAAGCTTTCTTT.

V usage is TRBV28 and J usage is TRBJ1-2, with D unclear. The V end was cut by 3 bases, the J end by 2 bases, with 19 bases between. CDR3 length: 17 amino acids. The germline CDR1 and CDR2 sequences are MDHEN and SYDVKM. This chain's CDR3 is CASSFAWYSLPNYGYTF. In DNA form, the CDR3 reads TGTGCCAGCAGTTTTGCATGGTACAGCCTACCCAACTATGGCTACACCTTC.

This chain joins TRBV28 and TRBJ2-1; 11 nucleotides line up with TRBD2. The CDR3 extends over 13 amino acids. CDR1 is MDHEN and CDR2 is SYDVKM in the germline V gene. V shed 9 bases and J 4 bases; nucleotides not matched to a gene: 2. The CDR3 region is CASGTSGYNEQFF. The CDR3, as DNA: TGTGCCAGTGGGACTAGCGGATACAATGAGCAGTTCTTC.

The chain recombines TRBV2 with TRBJ1-3; D unclear. Trimming left V 10 bases short and J 4 bases short, with 23 bases between. The CDR3 extends over 16 amino acids. Germline V gene lookup returns CDR1 SNHLY and CDR2 FYNNEI. For the CDR3, the DNA is TGTGCCACCAAGGCTGCCGTATCAGGAGGAGGAAACACCATATATTTT. As protein: CATKAAVSGGGNTIYF.

Here the CDR3 reads CASSLSAGGPYNEQFF. The CDR3 DNA reads as TGTGCCAGCAGCTTGAGTGCGGGAGGGCCTTACAATGAGCAGTTCTTC. The chain employs TRBV5-6 and TRBJ2-1; the match to TRBD2 covers 9 bases. The CDR3 spans 16 residues. CDR1 SGHDT and CDR2 YYEEEE come from the germline V gene. The V and J ends lost 1 base and 4 bases, in that order; junction bases with no gene match: 6. Complete variable domain (other parts from reference TRBV5-6 and TRBJ2-1): DAGVTQSPTHLIKTRGQQVTLRCSPKSGHDTVSWYQQALGQGPQFIFQYYEEEERQRGNFPDRFSGHQFPNYSSELNVNALLLGDSALYLCASSLSAGGPYNEQFFGPGTRLTVL.

The J gene is TRBJ2-3, the V gene TRBV5-1; 9 positions match TRBD1. The CDR3 covers 15 residues. CDR1 is SGHRS and CDR2 is YFSETQ in the germline V gene. V dropped 4 bases and J dropped 1; count of bases not matched to a gene: 4. The CDR3 region is CASSPRDRGTDTQYF. For the CDR3, the DNA is TGCGCCAGCAGCCCACGGGACAGGGGCACAGATACGCAGTATTTT.

This clone has just one count. This chain uses TRBV10-3 with TRBJ1-4, with TRBD1 matching 8 bases. With 6 bases clipped from V and 8 bases from J, the junction kept 5 bases outside the gene matches. Germline values: CDR1 ENHRY, CDR2 SYGVKD. CDR3 length: 13 residues. CDR3 DNA: TGTGCCATCAGAGACAGGGGAGGGGAAAAACTGTTTTTT. Translation: CAIRDRGGEKLFF.

This clone has a single count. The rearrangement uses TRBV27 and TRBJ2-6; 9 bases line up with TRBD2. The V gene end was trimmed by 8 bases and the J gene end by 1 base; junction bases not matched to a gene: 9. CDR3 length equals 17 residues. Germline V gives CDR1 MNHEY, CDR2 SMNVEV (reference sequence). The CDR3 region has the DNA TGTGCCAGCCGAAATGGCGGGGGGGGATCTGGGGCCAACGTCCTGACTTTC. This encodes CASRNGGGGSGANVLTF.

The chain is built from TRBV5-4 and TRBJ2-4; TRBD1 aligns across 9 bases. The CDR3 spans 14 residues. Germline CDR1 and CDR2: SGHNT and YYREEE (reference sequence). J lost 0 bases, V lost 9 bases, and 4 bases had no gene match. The CDR3 is CATKDRGAKNIQYF. The CDR3 DNA is TGTGCCACCAAGGACAGGGGAGCCAAAAACATTCAGTACTTC.

This clone was found once. This sequence joins TRBV5-4 and TRBJ2-7; 11 positions match TRBD2. V shed 0 bases and J 4 bases; nucleotides not matched to a gene: 3. Germline-derived CDR1 and CDR2 are SGHNT and YYREEE (reference sequence). The CDR3 has 15 amino acids. CDR3 amino acids: CASSLGTSGSYEQYF. For the CDR3, the DNA is TGTGCCAGCAGCTTGGGAACTAGCGGGAGTTACGAGCAGTACTTC. Full variable domain (rest looked up from reference TRBV5-4 and TRBJ2-7): ETGVTQSPTHLIKTRGQQVTLRCSSQSGHNTVSWYQQALGQGPQFIFQYYREEENGRGNFPPRFSGLQFPNYSSELNVNALELDDSALYLCASSLGTSGSYEQYFGPGTRLTVT.

V and J are TRBV5-5 and TRBJ2-7; D remains unclear. The germline V and J ends were trimmed by 0 bases and 11 bases, with 12 bases remaining between them. The CDR3 runs 12 residues. The germline CDR1 and CDR2 sequences are SGHKS and YYEKEE (reference sequence). The CDR3 nucleotides read TGTGCCAGCAGCTTGGAAGCTATCTCGGAGTACTTC. This gives the protein CASSLEAISEYF. The full variable domain, with the rest looked up from reference TRBV5-5 and TRBJ2-7, is DAGVTQSPTHLIKTRGQQVTLRCSPISGHKSVSWYQQVLGQGPQFIFQYYEKEERGRGNFPDRFSARQFPNYSSELNVNALLLGDSALYLCASSLEAISEYFGPGTRLTVT.

The chain links TRBV27 to TRBJ2-7; D uncertain. V shed 5 bases and J shed 6 bases, with 17 bases lying between them. The CDR3 is 14 amino acids. Germline loops: CDR1 MNHEY, CDR2 SMNVEV (reference sequence). DNA of the CDR3: TGTGCCAGCAGTCCGATCCTAGAACCTGGCGAGCAGTACTTC. Protein sequence: CASSPILEPGEQYF.

A single count supports this clone. This chain connects TRBV11-3 to TRBJ2-7; perhaps TRBD1 as D (6 bases). V lost 1 base to trimming and J lost 2 bases, with 12 bases between them. Germline-derived CDR1 and CDR2 are SGHNT and YENEEA. This CDR3 spans 15 amino acids. The CDR3 protein is CASSLGGPEAYEQYF. CDR3 DNA: TGTGCCAGCAGCTTAGGGGGGCCAGAAGCCTACGAGCAGTACTTC.

The chain combines TRBV7-9 with TRBJ2-1; 9 bases align to TRBD2. This CDR3 contains 16 residues. Unmatched junction bases numbered 11, after V lost 2 bases and J lost 9 bases. Germline-derived CDR1 and CDR2 are SEHNR and FQNEAQ (reference sequence). CDR3 coding DNA: TGTGCCAGCAGCTTACAAGCTAGCGGGATCGGTATTGAGCAGTTCTTC. It yields the protein CASSLQASGIGIEQFF.

The chain joins TRBV30 to TRBJ2-2, with a possible D match to TRBD2 (7 bases). With 1 base removed from V and 2 bases from J, the gap between germline ends came to 11 bases. This CDR3 spans 15 amino acids. CDR1 GTSNPN and CDR2 SVGIG come from the germline V gene (reference sequence). The CDR3 spells CAWSEGGGNTGELFF. CDR3 sequence (DNA): TGTGCCTGGAGTGAAGGGGGGGGAAACACCGGGGAGCTGTTTTTT.

The chain employs TRBV7-6 and TRBJ2-1; the match to TRBD2 covers 9 bases. The germline V gene encodes CDR1 SGHVS and CDR2 FNYEAQ. This CDR3 region has 15 residues. Trimming removed 4 bases from V and 6 bases from J; junction bases left unmatched: 7. The CDR3 here is CASSSDLAGANEQFF. In nucleotides, the CDR3 is TGTGCCAGCAGCTCGGACTTAGCGGGAGCCAATGAGCAGTTCTTC.

The rearrangement links TRBV28 to TRBJ1-3, with D perhaps TRBD1 (5 bases). The CDR3 has 15 residues. With 3 bases removed from V and 9 bases from J, the gap between germline ends came to 18 bases. Germline-derived CDR1 and CDR2 are MDHEN and SYDVKM. CDR3 amino acids: CASSLGGKPSVTIYF. The CDR3 nucleotides read TGTGCCAGCAGTTTGGGGGGGAAGCCTTCTGTCACCATATATTTT.

The chain is built from TRBV7-9 and TRBJ2-5, with 7 bases aligning to TRBD1. Germline CDR1 and CDR2: SEHNR and FQNEAQ (reference sequence). The CDR3 runs to 14 residues. V lost 5 bases, J lost 5 bases, and 8 bases stayed unmatched. The CDR3 is CASSAHRGTETQYF. In nucleotides, the CDR3 is TGTGCCAGCAGCGCCCACAGGGGCACGGAGACCCAGTACTTC.